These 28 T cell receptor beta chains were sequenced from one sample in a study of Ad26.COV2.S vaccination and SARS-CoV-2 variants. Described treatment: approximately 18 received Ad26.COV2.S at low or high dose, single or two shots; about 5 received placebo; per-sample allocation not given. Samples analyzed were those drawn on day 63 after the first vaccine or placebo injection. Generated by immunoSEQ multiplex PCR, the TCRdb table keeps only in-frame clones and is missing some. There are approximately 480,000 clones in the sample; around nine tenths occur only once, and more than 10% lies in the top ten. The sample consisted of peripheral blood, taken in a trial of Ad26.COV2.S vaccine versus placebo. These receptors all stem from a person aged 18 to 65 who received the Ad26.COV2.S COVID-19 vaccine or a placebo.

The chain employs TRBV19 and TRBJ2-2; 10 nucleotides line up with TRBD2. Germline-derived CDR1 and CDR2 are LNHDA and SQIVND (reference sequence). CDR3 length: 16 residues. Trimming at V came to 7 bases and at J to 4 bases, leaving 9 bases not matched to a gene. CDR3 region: CASTALAGGVTGELFF. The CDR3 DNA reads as TGTGCCAGTACCGCCTTAGCGGGGGGAGTCACCGGGGAGCTGTTTTTT.

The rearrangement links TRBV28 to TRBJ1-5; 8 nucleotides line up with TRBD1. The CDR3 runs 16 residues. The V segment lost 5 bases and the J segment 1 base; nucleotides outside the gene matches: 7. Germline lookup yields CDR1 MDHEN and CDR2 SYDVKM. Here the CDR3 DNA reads TGTGCCAGCAGTCCTCTACGGACAGGGAGCAATCAGCCCCAGCATTTT. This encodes CASSPLRTGSNQPQHF.

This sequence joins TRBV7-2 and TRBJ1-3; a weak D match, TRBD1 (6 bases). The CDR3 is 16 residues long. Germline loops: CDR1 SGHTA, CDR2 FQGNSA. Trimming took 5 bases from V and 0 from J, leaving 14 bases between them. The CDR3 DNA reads TGTGCCAGCAGCGTAGGAAGGGGGAACTCTGGAAACACCATATATTTT. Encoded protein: CASSVGRGNSGNTIYF.

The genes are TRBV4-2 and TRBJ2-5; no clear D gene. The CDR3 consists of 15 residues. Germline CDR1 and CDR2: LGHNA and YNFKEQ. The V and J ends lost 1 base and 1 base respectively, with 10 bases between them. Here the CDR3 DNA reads TGTGCCAGCAGCCAAGCGCCCCCGCCCCAAGAGACCCAGTACTTC. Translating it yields CASSQAPPPQETQYF.

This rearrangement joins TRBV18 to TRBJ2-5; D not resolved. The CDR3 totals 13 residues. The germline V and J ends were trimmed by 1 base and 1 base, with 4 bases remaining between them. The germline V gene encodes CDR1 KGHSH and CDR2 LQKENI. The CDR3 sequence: CASSPLAQETQYF. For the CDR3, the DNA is TGTGCCAGCTCACCACTTGCCCAAGAGACCCAGTACTTC.

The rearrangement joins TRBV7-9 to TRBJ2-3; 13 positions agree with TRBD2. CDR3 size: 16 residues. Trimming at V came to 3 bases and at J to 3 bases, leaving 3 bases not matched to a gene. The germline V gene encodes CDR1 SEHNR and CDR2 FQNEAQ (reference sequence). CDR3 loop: CASSFGLAGDTDTQYF. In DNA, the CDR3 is TGTGCCAGCAGCTTCGGACTAGCGGGAGATACAGATACGCAGTATTTT.

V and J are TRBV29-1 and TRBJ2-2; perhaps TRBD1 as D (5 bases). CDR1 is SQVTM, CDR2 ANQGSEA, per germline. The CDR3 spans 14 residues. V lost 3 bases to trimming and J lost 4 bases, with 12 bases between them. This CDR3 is CSVDRQGSTGELFF. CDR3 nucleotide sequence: TGCAGCGTTGATCGGCAGGGAAGCACCGGGGAGCTGTTTTTT.

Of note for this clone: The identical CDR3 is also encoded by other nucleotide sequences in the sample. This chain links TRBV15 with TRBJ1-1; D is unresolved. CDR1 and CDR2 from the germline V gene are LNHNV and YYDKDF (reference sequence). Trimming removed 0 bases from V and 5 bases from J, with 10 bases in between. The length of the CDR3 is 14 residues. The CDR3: CATSRETGRTEAFF. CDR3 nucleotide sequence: TGTGCCACCAGCAGAGAGACGGGCCGAACTGAAGCTTTCTTT.

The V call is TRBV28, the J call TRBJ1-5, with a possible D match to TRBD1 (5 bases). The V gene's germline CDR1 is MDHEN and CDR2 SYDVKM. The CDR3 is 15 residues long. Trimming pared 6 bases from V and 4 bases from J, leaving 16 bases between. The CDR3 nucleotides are TGTGCCAGCAGCTCCGGGGGGGTGCCGAATCAGCCCCAGCATTTT. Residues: CASSSGGVPNQPQHF.

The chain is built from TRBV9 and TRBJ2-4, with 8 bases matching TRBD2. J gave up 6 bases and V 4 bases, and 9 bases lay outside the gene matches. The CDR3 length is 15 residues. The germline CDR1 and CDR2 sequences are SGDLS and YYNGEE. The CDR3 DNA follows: TGTGCCAGCAGCCCACGGGGGGGAGACGGAAACATTCAGTACTTC. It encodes CASSPRGGDGNIQYF.

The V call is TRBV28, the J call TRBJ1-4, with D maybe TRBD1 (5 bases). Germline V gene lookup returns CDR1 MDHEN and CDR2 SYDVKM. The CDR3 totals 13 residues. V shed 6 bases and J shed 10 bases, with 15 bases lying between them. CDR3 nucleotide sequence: TGTGCCAGCAGCTTAGGGGTAGTAGGAAAACTGTTTTTT. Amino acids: CASSLGVVGKLFF.

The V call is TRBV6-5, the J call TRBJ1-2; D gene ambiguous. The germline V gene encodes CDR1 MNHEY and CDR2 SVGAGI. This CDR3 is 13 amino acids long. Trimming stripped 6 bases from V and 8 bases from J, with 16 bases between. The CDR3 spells CASSPLIVGGYTF. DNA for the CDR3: TGTGCCAGCAGCCCCCTTATAGTTGGGGGCTACACCTTC.

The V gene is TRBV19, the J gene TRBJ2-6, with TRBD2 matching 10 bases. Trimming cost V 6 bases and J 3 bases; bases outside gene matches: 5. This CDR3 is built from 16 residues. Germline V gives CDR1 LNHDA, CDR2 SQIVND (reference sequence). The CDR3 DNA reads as TGTGCCAGTAGGAAGCGGGAGGGCCTTGGGGCCAACGTCCTGACTTTC. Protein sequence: CASRKREGLGANVLTF.

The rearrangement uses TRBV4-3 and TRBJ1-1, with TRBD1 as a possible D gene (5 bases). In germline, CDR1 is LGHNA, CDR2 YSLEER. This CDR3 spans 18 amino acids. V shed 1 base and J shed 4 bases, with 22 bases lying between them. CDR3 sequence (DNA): TGCGCCAGCAGCCAAGGAGCCAGGGCGGCTAGTTTGGGCACTGAAGCTTTCTTT. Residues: CASSQGARAASLGTEAFF.

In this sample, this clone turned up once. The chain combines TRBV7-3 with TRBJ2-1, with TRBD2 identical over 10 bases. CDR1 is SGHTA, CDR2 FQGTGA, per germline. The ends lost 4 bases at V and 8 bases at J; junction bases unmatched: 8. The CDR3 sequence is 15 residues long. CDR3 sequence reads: CASSWDSGRLDEQFF. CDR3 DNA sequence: TGTGCCAGCAGCTGGGATAGCGGGAGGTTGGATGAGCAGTTCTTC. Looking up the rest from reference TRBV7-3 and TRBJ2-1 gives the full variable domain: GAGVSQTPSNKVTEKGKYVELRCDPISGHTALYWYRQSLGQGPEFLIYFQGTGAADDSGLPNDRFFAVRPEGSVSTLKIQRTERGDSAVYLCASSWDSGRLDEQFFGPGTRLTVL.

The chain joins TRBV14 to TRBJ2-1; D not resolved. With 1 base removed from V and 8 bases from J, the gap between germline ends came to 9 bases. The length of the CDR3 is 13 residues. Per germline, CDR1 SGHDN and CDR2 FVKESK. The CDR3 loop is CASSQVRGDEQFF. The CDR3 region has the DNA TGTGCCAGCAGCCAAGTACGAGGCGATGAGCAGTTCTTC.

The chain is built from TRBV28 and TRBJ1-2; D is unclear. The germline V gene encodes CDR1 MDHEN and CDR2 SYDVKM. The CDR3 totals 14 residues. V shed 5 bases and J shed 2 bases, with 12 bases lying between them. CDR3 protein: CASSGVMDNYGYTF. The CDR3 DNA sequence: TGTGCCAGCAGTGGGGTAATGGACAACTATGGCTACACCTTC.

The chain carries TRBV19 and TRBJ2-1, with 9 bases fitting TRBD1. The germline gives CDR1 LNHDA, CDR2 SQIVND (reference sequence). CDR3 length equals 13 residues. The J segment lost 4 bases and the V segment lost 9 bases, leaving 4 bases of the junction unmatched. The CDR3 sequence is CASGTGWYNEQFF. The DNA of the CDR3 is TGTGCCAGCGGGACAGGGTGGTACAATGAGCAGTTCTTC.

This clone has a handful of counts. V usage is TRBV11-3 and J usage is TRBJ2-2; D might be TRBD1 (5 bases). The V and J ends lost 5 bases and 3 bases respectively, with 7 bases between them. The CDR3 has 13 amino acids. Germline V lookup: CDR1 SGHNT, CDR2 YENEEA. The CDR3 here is CASSPGYTGELFF. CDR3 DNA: TGTGCCAGCAGCCCAGGGTACACCGGGGAGCTGTTTTTT.

The CDR3 DNA follows: TGTGCCACCAGCAGTTCAATCTCTGGAAACACCATATATTTT. Translated, it gives CATSSSISGNTIYF. This sequence joins TRBV15 and TRBJ1-3; D is ambiguous. There are 14 residues in the CDR3. Deletions cut 3 bases from V and 0 bases from J, with 6 bases between. Germline V CDR1 and CDR2: LNHNV, YYDKDF (reference sequence). Filled out from reference TRBV15 and TRBJ1-3, the complete variable domain reads DAMVIQNPRYQVTQFGKPVTLSCSQTLNHNVMYWYQQKSSQAPKLLFHYYDKDFNNEADTPDNFQSRRPNTSFCFLDIRSPGLGDTAMYLCATSSSISGNTIYFGEGSWLTVV.

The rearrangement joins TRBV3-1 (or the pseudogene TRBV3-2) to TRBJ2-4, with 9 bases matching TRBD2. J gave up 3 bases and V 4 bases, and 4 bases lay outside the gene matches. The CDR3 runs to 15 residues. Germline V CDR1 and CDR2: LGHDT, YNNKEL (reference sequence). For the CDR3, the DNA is TGTGCCAGCAGCCCTGCGGGGGGGGGCAAAAACATTCAGTACTTC. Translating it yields CASSPAGGGKNIQYF.

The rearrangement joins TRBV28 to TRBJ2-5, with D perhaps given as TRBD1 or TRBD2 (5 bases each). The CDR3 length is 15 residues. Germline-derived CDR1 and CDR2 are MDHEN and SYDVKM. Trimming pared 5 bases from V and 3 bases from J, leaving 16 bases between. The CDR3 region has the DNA TGTGCCAGCAGTCCCACGTGGGACGGTAAAGAGACCCAGTACTTC. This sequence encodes CASSPTWDGKETQYF.

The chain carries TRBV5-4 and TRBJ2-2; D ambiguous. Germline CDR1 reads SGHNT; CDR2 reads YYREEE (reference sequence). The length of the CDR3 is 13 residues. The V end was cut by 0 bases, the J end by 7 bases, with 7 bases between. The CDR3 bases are TGTGCCAGCAGCTTGGGAGCGCACGGGGAGCTGTTTTTT. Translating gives CASSLGAHGELFF.

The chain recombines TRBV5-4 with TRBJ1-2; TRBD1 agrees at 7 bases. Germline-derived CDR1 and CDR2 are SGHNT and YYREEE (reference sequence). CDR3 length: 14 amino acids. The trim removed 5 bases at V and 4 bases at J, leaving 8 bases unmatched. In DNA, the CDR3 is TGTGCCAGCAGTCTGCCAGGGGGTGGCTATGGCTACACCTTC. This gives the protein CASSLPGGGYGYTF.

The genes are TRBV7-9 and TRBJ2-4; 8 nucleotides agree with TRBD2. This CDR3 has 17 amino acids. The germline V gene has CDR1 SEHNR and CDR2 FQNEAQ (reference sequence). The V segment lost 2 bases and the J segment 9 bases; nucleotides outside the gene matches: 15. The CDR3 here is CASSLTSLAGSRGIQYF. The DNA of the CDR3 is TGTGCCAGCAGCTTAACATCCCTAGCGGGCTCGAGGGGCATTCAGTACTTC.

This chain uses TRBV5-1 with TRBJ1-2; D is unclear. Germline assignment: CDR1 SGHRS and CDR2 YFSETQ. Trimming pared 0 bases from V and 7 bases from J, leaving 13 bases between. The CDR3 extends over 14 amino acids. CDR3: CASSLDGVSGGYTF. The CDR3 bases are TGCGCCAGCAGCTTGGATGGGGTTTCAGGTGGCTACACCTTC. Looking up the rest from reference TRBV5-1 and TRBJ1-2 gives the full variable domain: KAGVTQTPRYLIKTRGQQVTLSCSPISGHRSVSWYQQTPGQGLQFLFEYFSETQRNKGNFPGRFSGRQFSNSRSEMNVSTLELGDSALYLCASSLDGVSGGYTFGSGTRLTVV.

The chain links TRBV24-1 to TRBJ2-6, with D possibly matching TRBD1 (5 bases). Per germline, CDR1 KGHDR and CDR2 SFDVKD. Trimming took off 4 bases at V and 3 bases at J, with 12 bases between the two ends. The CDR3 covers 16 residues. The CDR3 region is CATSDHTGFGANVLTF. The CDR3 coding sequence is TGTGCCACCAGTGACCACACAGGATTTGGGGCCAACGTCCTGACTTTC.

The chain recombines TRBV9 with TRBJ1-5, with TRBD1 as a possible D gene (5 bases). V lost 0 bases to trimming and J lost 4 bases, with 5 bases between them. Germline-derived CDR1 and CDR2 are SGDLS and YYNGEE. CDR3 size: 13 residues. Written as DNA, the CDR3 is TGTGCCAGCAGCGTAGGACAGAATCAGCCCCAGCATTTT. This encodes CASSVGQNQPQHF.